These 22 T cell receptor beta chains were sequenced from one sample in a study of T cells in Graves' hyperthyroidism and ophthalmopathy. Using RNA transcripts as the source, TCR beta CDR3 regions were amplified. Initially, a first-round RT-PCR of the TCR CDR3 employed the HTBI primer set. MiXCR was run by TCRdb on the multiplex PCR reads, yielding one entry per CDR3 protein. The sample has hundreds of thousands of distinct CDR3 sequences, 14% seen once. Material: blood. These receptors came from a woman aged 18-29 years with Graves' hyperthyroidism.

V gene TRBV24-1 combines with J gene TRBJ2-7; 7 positions match TRBD1. The length of the CDR3 is 16 residues. Looked up from germline, CDR1 is KGHDR and CDR2 is SFDVKD. With V trimmed by 4 bases and J by 6 bases, 14 bases remained unmatched. DNA of the CDR3: TGTGCCACCAGTGAGCCTAAGGACAGGCAATGTGGCGAGCAGTACTTC. Residues: CATSEPKDRQCGEQYF.

The sample holds many counts of this clonotype. The chain couples TRBV3-1 to TRBJ1-5, with D possibly being TRBD1 (5 bases). The length of the CDR3 is 14 residues. Germline-derived CDR1 and CDR2 are LGHDT and YNNKEL (reference sequence). The V end was cut by 1 base, the J end by 9 bases, with 13 bases between. CDR3 sequence: CASSQGWQGAPQHF. The CDR3 DNA reads TGTGCCAGCAGCCAAGGGTGGCAGGGTGCGCCCCAGCATTTT.

The chain has TRBV2 and TRBJ1-5; tentatively, D is TRBD1 (6 bases). Germline V gives CDR1 SNHLY, CDR2 FYNNEI. The ends were cut back, 6 bases at V and 0 bases at J, with 12 bases in the middle. This CDR3 is built from 15 residues. CDR3 nucleotides: TGTGCCAGCAGCTCGGGACATAATAGCAATCAGCCCCAGCATTTT. This sequence encodes CASSSGHNSNQPQHF.

This clonotype has only a few counts. The chain recombines TRBV28 with TRBJ2-5; the match to TRBD2 covers 12 bases. CDR3 length equals 16 residues. V lost 4 bases to trimming and J lost 4 bases; unmatched junction nucleotides: 7. Germline CDR1 and CDR2: MDHEN and SYDVKM. In DNA form, the CDR3 reads TGTGCCAGCAGTTCCTCGACTAGCGGGAGTGGAGAGACCCAGTACTTC. This sequence encodes CASSSSTSGSGETQYF.

This chain uses TRBV28 with TRBJ2-7, with D possibly being TRBD2 (6 bases). With 5 bases removed from V and 1 base from J, the gap between germline ends came to 15 bases. CDR1 and CDR2 (germline): MDHEN, SYDVKM. This CDR3 spans 15 amino acids. The CDR3 region has the DNA TGTGCCAGCAGTCCCGGCCAGGGACTTTCCTACGAGCAGTACTTC. Its translation is CASSPGQGLSYEQYF.

This clonotype was seen a handful of times. The V gene is TRBV6-1, the J gene TRBJ2-1; 10 positions agree with TRBD1. Germline trimming cut 8 bases from V and 7 bases from J; bases unmatched to any gene: 5. This CDR3 contains 13 residues. CDR1 MNHNS and CDR2 SASEGT come from the germline V gene. The CDR3 nucleotides read TGTGCCAGCGCCGGGACAGGGGAAAATGAGCAGTTCTTC. Translated, it gives CASAGTGENEQFF.

In this sample, this clonotype turned up a few times. The genes are TRBV29-1 and TRBJ1-4; D not resolved. Germline CDR1 is SQVTM and CDR2 is ANQGSEA. The CDR3 covers 12 residues. The V end lost 4 bases, the J end lost 10 bases, and 13 bases lay between the germline ends. The CDR3 spells CSVVPETGKLFF. The DNA for the CDR3 is TGCAGCGTTGTACCGGAGACCGGAAAACTGTTTTTT.

J is TRBJ2-1 and V is TRBV12-3 or TRBV12-4, with a tentative D call TRBD2 (5 bases). The length of the CDR3 is 15 residues. V was cut by 5 bases and J by 6 bases, with 17 bases left in between. CDR3 nucleotide sequence: TGTGCCAGCAGTACTCTAGCTTTGCCGGGCAATGAGCAGTTCTTC. Translated: CASSTLALPGNEQFF.

This clonotype has a count of ten or more. The rearrangement links TRBV12-3 or TRBV12-4 to TRBJ1-1; 10 bases map to TRBD1. Losses at the gene ends were 3 bases for V and 5 bases for J; bases not matched to a gene: 6. There are 15 residues in the CDR3. The CDR3 nucleotides are TGTGCCAGCAGTTTCGGGACAGGGGTTGGAACTGAAGCTTTCTTT. Encoded protein: CASSFGTGVGTEAFF.

This clonotype appeared many times. The chain carries TRBV30 and TRBJ1-2; D is undetermined. This CDR3 comprises 11 residues. Germline CDR1 reads GTSNPN; CDR2 reads SVGIG (reference sequence). CDR3 nucleotides: TGTGCAGAAGGGAACGGCTATGGCTACACCTTC. Protein product: CAEGNGYGYTF.

The sample holds many counts of this clonotype. The genes are TRBV7-9 and TRBJ2-3, with D perhaps TRBD2 (5 bases). The CDR3 length is 14 residues. CDR1 SEHNR and CDR2 FQNEAQ come from the germline V gene (reference sequence). The V end lost 4 bases, the J end lost 2 bases, and 10 bases lay between the germline ends. The CDR3: CASSSREYTDTQYF. The CDR3 nucleotides are TGTGCCAGCAGCTCAAGGGAGTACACAGATACGCAGTATTTT.

The table lists this clonotype with a few counts. This sequence joins TRBV4-1 and TRBJ1-2; TRBD1 might be the D (5 bases). Germline values: CDR1 MGHRA, CDR2 YSYEKL. This CDR3 is built from 17 residues. The germline V and J ends were trimmed by 1 base and 2 bases, with 17 bases remaining between them. The CDR3 DNA reads TGCGCCAGCAGCCAAGTTGCCGGGCAGGGATCCAACTATGGCTACACCTTC. It specifies CASSQVAGQGSNYGYTF.

In this sample, this clonotype turned up a few times. The chain uses TRBV18 and TRBJ2-4; D gene unclear. The V gene lost 5 bases and the J gene lost 5 bases, with 7 bases spanning the gap. From germline, CDR1 is KGHSH and CDR2 LQKENI. The CDR3 runs to 12 residues. In nucleotides, the CDR3 is TGTGCCAGCTCATATGGGGAAAACATTCAGTACTTC. This translates into CASSYGENIQYF.

This clonotype was observed a handful of times. The J gene is TRBJ1-1, the V gene TRBV19; D not resolved. From germline, CDR1 is LNHDA and CDR2 SQIVND (reference sequence). The CDR3 covers 13 residues. Trimming removed 7 bases from V and 4 bases from J, with 13 bases in between. Written as DNA, the CDR3 is TGTGCCAGTATCAGACGAGCCGGCACTGAAGCTTTCTTT. It yields the protein CASIRRAGTEAFF.

This clonotype was observed a few times. This sequence joins TRBV6-1 and TRBJ1-2; D is possibly TRBD1 (5 bases). The V end was cut by 2 bases, the J end by 10 bases, with 20 bases between. CDR1 and CDR2 from the germline V gene are MNHNS and SASEGT. CDR3 length equals 15 residues. CDR3: CASSENRGTPRDYTF. CDR3 nucleotide sequence: TGTGCCAGCAGTGAAAATCGGGGGACCCCGCGGGACTACACCTTC.

Comment on this clonotype: A much larger clone is a single base away; this may be a read error. The rearrangement joins TRBV4-3 to TRBJ1-2; D unclear. Germline CDR1 is LGHNA and CDR2 is YSLEER. This CDR3 comprises 17 residues. V shed 1 base and J shed 4 bases, with 19 bases lying between them. The CDR3 loop is CASSQAGVVHPAYGYTF. The DNA for the CDR3 is TGCGCCAGCAGCCAAGCTGGGGTAGTTCATCCCGCCTATGGCTACACCTTC.

This clonotype was seen many times. The chain recombines TRBV24-1 with TRBJ2-5, with a weak D call TRBD2 (6 bases). There are 14 residues in the CDR3. Per the germline V gene, CDR1 is KGHDR and CDR2 is SFDVKD. V lost 5 bases, J lost 2 bases, and 11 bases lay in between. The CDR3 DNA is TGTGCCACCAGTGTGGGGGACTGGCAAGAGACCCAGTACTTC. Translation: CATSVGDWQETQYF.

As to this clonotype: A read error may explain this, as a much larger clone is one base away. This rearrangement joins TRBV11-2 to TRBJ2-7; D is perhaps TRBD1 (6 bases). Germline CDR1 reads SGHAT; CDR2 reads FQNNGV. Trimming removed 3 bases from V and 0 bases from J, with 15 bases in between. This CDR3 contains 16 residues. In DNA, the CDR3 is TGTGCCAGCAGCTTCGCGGCCGGGACATGCTCCTACGAGCAGTACTTC. Amino acids: CASSFAAGTCSYEQYF.

This clonotype was found many times. CDR3 protein: CAWGTDSEAFF. The CDR3 bases are TGTGCCTGGGGGACAGACAGTGAAGCTTTCTTT. V gene TRBV30 combines with J gene TRBJ1-1; 7 bases fit TRBD1. CDR1 GTSNPN and CDR2 SVGIG come from the germline V gene (reference sequence). The CDR3 loop spans 11 amino acids. J lost 7 bases, V lost 5 bases, and 4 bases had no gene match.

This clonotype occurred many times. The CDR3, as DNA: TGTGCCTGGAGTGTGGTGAACACTGAAGCTTTCTTT. It encodes CAWSVVNTEAFF. The rearrangement uses TRBV30 and TRBJ1-1; D unclear. The germline V gene has CDR1 GTSNPN and CDR2 SVGIG (reference sequence). This CDR3 contains 12 residues. Trimming removed 0 bases from V and 0 bases from J, with 2 bases in between. The entire variable domain, with the rest obtained from reference TRBV30 and TRBJ1-1, is as follows: SQTIHQWPATLVQPVGSPLSLECTVEGTSNPNLYWYRQAAGRGLQLLFYSVGIGQISSEVPQNLSASRPQDRQFILSSKKLLLSDSGFYLCAWSVVNTEAFFGQGTRLTVV.

This clonotype was detected only a few times. V usage is TRBV9 and J usage is TRBJ2-3, with TRBD1 matching 9 bases. The V gene's germline CDR1 is SGDLS and CDR2 YYNGEE. This CDR3 has 16 amino acids. V gave up 0 bases and J gave up 2 bases; unmatched junction bases: 4. The CDR3 sequence: CASSVEGTGITDTQYF. The CDR3 coding sequence is TGTGCCAGCAGCGTAGAGGGGACAGGGATCACAGATACGCAGTATTTT.

There are many counts of this clonotype. This chain uses TRBV3-1 with TRBJ2-7, with D possibly being TRBD2 (6 bases). The CDR3 length is 16 residues. The germline V gene encodes CDR1 LGHDT and CDR2 YNNKEL (reference sequence). V was trimmed by 0 bases and J by 0 bases, leaving 12 bases between them. CDR3 sequence (DNA): TGTGCCAGCAGCCAAGATGGGCTAGCGTTCTCCTACGAGCAGTACTTC. Translating it yields CASSQDGLAFSYEQYF.